The clone carrying this T cell receptor (beta chain) was counted between two and nine times. Antigen: not known. In the source study's methods: From ImmunoSEQ came sequences covering only the junction and carrying no quality scores, so filtering differed. Sequencing was performed with immunoSEQ multiplex PCR; in TCRdb, only in-frame clones are kept and a portion is missing. The D gene and trimming were derived from the DNA, and the V and J assignments and clone size from that table. The sample records hundreds of thousands of clones, roughly 70% being singletons. The CDR3 length is 11 residues. V was trimmed by 1 base and J by 7 bases, leaving 6 bases between them. CDR1 is SGHTS and CDR2 is YDEGEE in the germline V gene. This entry belongs to a study of shared clonotypes between healthy human individuals. The wider study: With ages of 18 to 49, the donors were a couple of women and a few men.

Every donor was a Caucasian adult from Nashville, Tennessee. Points from the study as a whole: Generally, estimated richness proved larger in naive subsets than it did in memory subsets.

This chain joins TRBV5-8 and TRBJ2-7; D gene uncertain. The clonotype originates from a woman aged 25 to 39 in good health. Sequenced material: memory CD4+ T cells sorted from blood. The sample's subset: CD45RA-negative fraction. The CDR3 protein is CASSLLTEQYF. CDR3 in DNA: TGTGCCAGCAGCTTGTTGACAGAGCAGTACTTC.